Listed here are 31 T cell receptor beta chains from one sample, sequenced in a study of blood T cell repertoires in COVID-19. Some clones are missing from TCRdb's copy, which holds only in-frame ones; the method was immunoSEQ multiplex PCR. Among 350,000 or so clones listed, 90% were seen once. Sequenced material: peripheral blood. These receptors were taken from a man between 18 and 29 years old with active or convalescent COVID-19.

The chain links TRBV19 to TRBJ1-2, with D perhaps matching TRBD1 (5 bases). Per germline, CDR1 LNHDA and CDR2 SQIVND (reference sequence). CDR3 length equals 14 residues. Trimming pared 3 bases from V and 5 bases from J, leaving 13 bases between. The CDR3 region is CASSIGGARYGYTF. The DNA for the CDR3 is TGTGCCAGTAGTATCGGCGGGGCCCGGTATGGCTACACCTTC.

The chain links TRBV19 to TRBJ1-2; perhaps TRBD1 as D (6 bases). The V gene's germline CDR1 is LNHDA and CDR2 SQIVND (reference sequence). V lost 8 bases and J 4 bases, leaving 14 bases between the germline ends. This CDR3 spans 13 amino acids. The CDR3 region has the DNA TGTGCCAGTGCCAGGGGCATCATCTATGGCTACACCTTC. Encoded protein: CASARGIIYGYTF.

The chain joins TRBV10-3 to TRBJ1-3; 9 nucleotides line up with TRBD1. The CDR3 is 15 amino acids. Germline V CDR1 and CDR2: ENHRY, SYGVKD. V was pared by 8 bases and J by 0 bases, with 5 bases of the junction left unmatched. CDR3 loop: CAIGGTGSSGNTIYF. The CDR3 DNA follows: TGTGCCATCGGAGGGACAGGGTCCTCTGGAAACACCATATATTTT.

The J gene is TRBJ2-7, the V gene TRBV29-1, with 15 bases lining up with TRBD2. V lost 4 bases to trimming and J lost 5 bases; unmatched junction nucleotides: 6. The V gene's germline CDR1 is SQVTM and CDR2 ANQGSEA. The CDR3 runs 15 residues. CDR3 DNA sequence: TGCAGCGTTGCCGGGACTAGCGGGAGGCTCGACGAGCAGTACTTC. Protein sequence: CSVAGTSGRLDEQYF.

This chain connects TRBV4-3 to TRBJ1-6, with D unclear. This CDR3 is built from 15 residues. Germline lookup yields CDR1 LGHNA and CDR2 YSLEER. V gave up 0 bases and J gave up 8 bases, with 11 bases separating them. Written as DNA, the CDR3 is TGCGCCAGCAGCCAAGATCGGGGAATCTATTCACCCCTCCACTTT. Encoded protein: CASSQDRGIYSPLHF.

This chain connects TRBV11-3 to TRBJ2-1; TRBD1 matches at 9 bases. This CDR3 contains 15 residues. The V and J ends lost 5 bases and 5 bases, in that order; junction bases with no gene match: 7. The germline V gene encodes CDR1 SGHNT and CDR2 YENEEA. CDR3 sequence (DNA): TGTGCCAGCAGCGCCTCCGGGACAGGGAACAATGAGCAGTTCTTC. Its translation: CASSASGTGNNEQFF.

In DNA, the CDR3 is TGTGCCAGCAGCTTGCTCAGGGCGGCTGAAAAACTGTTTTTT. This encodes CASSLLRAAEKLFF. The chain uses TRBV5-5 and TRBJ1-4; maybe TRBD1 (5 bases). V was trimmed by 1 base and J by 7 bases, leaving 11 bases between them. Germline CDR1 is SGHKS and CDR2 is YYEKEE (reference sequence). This CDR3 region has 14 residues. Based on the CDR3 plus reference TRBV5-5 and TRBJ1-4, the full variable domain is DAGVTQSPTHLIKTRGQQVTLRCSPISGHKSVSWYQQVLGQGPQFIFQYYEKEERGRGNFPDRFSARQFPNYSSELNVNALLLGDSALYLCASSLLRAAEKLFFGSGTQLSVL.

The V and J genes are TRBV29-1 and TRBJ1-6; D is perhaps TRBD1 (5 bases). The CDR3 covers 15 residues. Deletions cut 2 bases from V and 10 bases from J, with 18 bases between. Germline assignment: CDR1 SQVTM and CDR2 ANQGSEA. The DNA for the CDR3 is TGCAGCGTTGAAAGGTCGGGGGGGACTAACTCACCCCTCCACTTT. Translating it yields CSVERSGGTNSPLHF.

This chain's CDR3 is CASSLAARSGYTF. The CDR3 DNA is TGCGCCAGCAGCTTGGCCGCCCGAAGCGGCTACACCTTC. The rearrangement links TRBV5-1 to TRBJ1-2; D not certain. V was pared by 0 bases and J by 8 bases, with 11 bases between. This CDR3 contains 13 residues. Germline CDR1 reads SGHRS; CDR2 reads YFSETQ. The entire variable domain, with the rest obtained from reference TRBV5-1 and TRBJ1-2, is as follows: KAGVTQTPRYLIKTRGQQVTLSCSPISGHRSVSWYQQTPGQGLQFLFEYFSETQRNKGNFPGRFSGRQFSNSRSEMNVSTLELGDSALYLCASSLAARSGYTFGSGTRLTVV.

The chain carries TRBV19 and TRBJ2-7; 12 bases agree with TRBD2. This CDR3 is built from 16 residues. Trimming cost V 5 bases and J 3 bases; bases outside gene matches: 8. CDR1 and CDR2 (germline): LNHDA, SQIVND (reference sequence). The CDR3 sequence: CASSSPGLAGIYEQYF. The CDR3 DNA sequence: TGTGCCAGTAGTTCTCCAGGACTAGCGGGGATCTACGAGCAGTACTTC.

The rearrangement uses TRBV5-1 and TRBJ1-1; no firm D call. The CDR3 is 17 amino acids. Trimming took 1 base from V and 6 from J, leaving 22 bases between them. Germline V gene data show CDR1 as SGHRS and CDR2 as YFSETQ. The chain's CDR3 is CASSLFVSAGLRPEAFF. The CDR3 DNA sequence: TGCGCCAGCAGCTTGTTCGTTTCGGCAGGCCTACGACCTGAAGCTTTCTTT.

The rearrangement links TRBV5-4 to TRBJ1-3, with 9 bases matching TRBD1. Germline values: CDR1 SGHNT, CDR2 YYREEE (reference sequence). The CDR3 extends over 16 amino acids. Trimming cost V 5 bases and J 0 bases; bases outside gene matches: 6. The CDR3 loop reads CASRPGTGTSGNTIYF. The CDR3 coding sequence is TGTGCCAGCAGACCCGGGACAGGGACCTCTGGAAACACCATATATTTT.

This chain connects TRBV14 to TRBJ2-7; 8 bases map to TRBD2. This CDR3 is 14 amino acids long. Germline loops: CDR1 SGHDN, CDR2 FVKESK. V shed 6 bases, J shed 0 bases, and the junction held 4 bases outside the gene matches. The CDR3 protein is CASRNSGTSYEQYF. CDR3 coding DNA: TGTGCCAGCAGGAATAGCGGGACCTCCTACGAGCAGTACTTC. Full variable domain (rest looked up from reference TRBV14 and TRBJ2-7): EAGVTQFPSHSVIEKGQTVTLRCDPISGHDNLYWYRRVMGKEIKFLLHFVKESKQDESGMPNNRFLAERTGGTYSTLKVQPAELEDSGVYFCASRNSGTSYEQYFGPGTRLTVT.

This rearrangement joins TRBV5-6 to TRBJ2-2, with D maybe TRBD1 (6 bases). CDR1 is SGHDT, CDR2 YYEEEE, per germline. The CDR3 sequence is 14 residues long. V lost 6 bases and J lost 9, with 18 bases in between. The CDR3 nucleotides read TGTGCCAGCACGGAACAGGGTTTCCGCCGGGAGCTGTTTTTT. Its protein is CASTEQGFRRELFF. Full variable domain (outside the CDR3, taken from reference TRBV5-6 and TRBJ2-2): DAGVTQSPTHLIKTRGQQVTLRCSPKSGHDTVSWYQQALGQGPQFIFQYYEEEERQRGNFPDRFSGHQFPNYSSELNVNALLLGDSALYLCASTEQGFRRELFFGEGSRLTVL.

The gene calls are TRBV4-1 and TRBJ2-7; D gene unclear. Germline loops: CDR1 MGHRA, CDR2 YSYEKL. V dropped 0 bases and J dropped 8 bases, with 11 bases sitting between them. The CDR3 loop spans 13 amino acids. CDR3 in amino acids: CASSQDSGFQQYF. The CDR3 coding sequence is TGCGCCAGCAGCCAAGATTCCGGTTTTCAGCAGTACTTC.

V usage is TRBV6-5 and J usage is TRBJ2-7, with 10 bases fitting TRBD1. The CDR3 runs to 15 residues. V lost 6 bases, J lost 7 bases, and 12 bases stayed unmatched. Germline CDR1 and CDR2: MNHEY and SVGAGI. The CDR3 DNA reads TGTGCCAGCAGCCCGGACAGGGGGGGACCTTGGGAGCAGTACTTC. This translates into CASSPDRGGPWEQYF.

The chain employs TRBV18 and TRBJ2-7; D might be TRBD2 (6 bases). V was cut by 3 bases and J by 3 bases, with 15 bases left in between. The V gene's germline CDR1 is KGHSH and CDR2 LQKENI. The CDR3 is 15 residues long. This CDR3 is CASSPVAGGVYEQYF. CDR3 bases: TGTGCCAGCTCACCCGTGGCGGGCGGGGTCTACGAGCAGTACTTC.

V gene TRBV2 combines with J gene TRBJ1-6, with 9 bases aligning to TRBD1. Germline V lookup: CDR1 SNHLY, CDR2 FYNNEI. This CDR3 comprises 15 residues. V dropped 1 base and J dropped 8; count of bases not matched to a gene: 3. As DNA, the CDR3 is TGTGCCAGCAGTGAAGACAGGGGGCCCGATTCACCCCTCCACTTT. This sequence encodes CASSEDRGPDSPLHF.

The chain combines TRBV28 with TRBJ2-7; 13 positions agree with TRBD2. The CDR3 runs 15 residues. CDR1 is MDHEN, CDR2 SYDVKM, per germline. With 6 bases clipped from V and 0 bases from J, the junction kept 2 bases outside the gene matches. The CDR3 sequence: CASSRLAGGSYEQYF. For the CDR3, the DNA is TGTGCCAGCAGCCGACTAGCGGGGGGCTCCTACGAGCAGTACTTC.

This chain joins TRBV27 and TRBJ2-1; the D gene is possibly TRBD2 (6 bases). The CDR3 length is 16 residues. V was trimmed by 5 bases and J by 3 bases, leaving 17 bases between them. CDR1 is MNHEY, CDR2 SMNVEV, per germline (reference sequence). DNA for the CDR3: TGTGCCAGCAGTAAGGGGTTGGGGGGAATCTACAATGAGCAGTTCTTC. Its protein product is CASSKGLGGIYNEQFF.

This clone was detected only a few times. V usage is TRBV15 and J usage is TRBJ1-1; D unresolved. Germline V gives CDR1 LNHNV, CDR2 YYDKDF (reference sequence). This CDR3 comprises 14 residues. Trimming took off 1 base at V and 0 bases at J, with 6 bases between the two ends. The CDR3 loop reads CATSRGHLNTEAFF. CDR3 coding DNA: TGTGCCACCAGCAGAGGACACCTGAACACTGAAGCTTTCTTT.

This rearrangement joins TRBV9 to TRBJ1-4; 7 nucleotides agree with TRBD1. This CDR3 contains 13 residues. Per the germline V gene, CDR1 is SGDLS and CDR2 is YYNGEE. The V and J ends lost 4 bases and 7 bases, in that order; junction bases with no gene match: 4. CDR3 sequence: CASSPQGSEKLFF. CDR3 coding DNA: TGTGCCAGCAGCCCACAGGGGAGTGAAAAACTGTTTTTT.

The rearrangement joins TRBV7-2 to TRBJ2-1; 14 nucleotides agree with TRBD2. From germline, CDR1 is SGHTA and CDR2 FQGNSA. The V segment lost 3 bases and the J segment 8 bases; nucleotides outside the gene matches: 6. The length of the CDR3 is 16 residues. DNA of the CDR3: TGTGCCAGCAGCTTTTTGGGGACTAGCGGGAGACATGAGCAGTTCTTC. It encodes CASSFLGTSGRHEQFF.

The chain is built from TRBV18 and TRBJ2-5; 7 positions match TRBD2. The CDR3 is 14 amino acids. Germline V gives CDR1 KGHSH, CDR2 LQKENI. V lost 4 bases to trimming and J lost 3 bases; unmatched junction nucleotides: 5. This CDR3 is CASSLGLVEETQYF. In DNA, the CDR3 is TGTGCCAGCTCACTCGGACTAGTGGAAGAGACCCAGTACTTC.

The chain recombines TRBV5-6 with TRBJ2-1; 7 bases are shared with TRBD1. Germline V gene data show CDR1 as SGHDT and CDR2 as YYEEEE. V was clipped by 0 bases and J by 4 bases; unmatched bases: 4. This CDR3 comprises 15 residues. Here the CDR3 reads CASSLGQGDYNEQFF. The DNA for the CDR3 is TGTGCCAGCAGCTTGGGTCAGGGGGATTACAATGAGCAGTTCTTC.

This clone was counted a few times. The rearrangement links TRBV7-9 to TRBJ1-4; D is possibly TRBD1 (5 bases). The V and J ends lost 0 bases and 6 bases respectively, with 20 bases between them. Germline-derived CDR1 and CDR2 are SEHNR and FQNEAQ (reference sequence). There are 18 residues in the CDR3. CDR3 nucleotides: TGTGCCAGCAGCTTAGCGCTTATTTGGGGCCGCCAAGATGAAAAACTGTTTTTT. It encodes CASSLALIWGRQDEKLFF.

This chain joins TRBV4-3 and TRBJ1-1; 8 bases line up with TRBD1. Germline values: CDR1 LGHNA, CDR2 YSLEER. The V segment lost 0 bases and the J segment 5 bases; nucleotides outside the gene matches: 11. This CDR3 comprises 17 residues. The CDR3 is CASSQEAGGSFGTEAFF. The CDR3 bases are TGCGCCAGCAGCCAAGAGGCAGGGGGCAGCTTTGGAACTGAAGCTTTCTTT.

V gene TRBV19 combines with J gene TRBJ2-7; perhaps TRBD1 as D (6 bases). Germline V gives CDR1 LNHDA, CDR2 SQIVND (reference sequence). The length of the CDR3 is 13 residues. V lost 5 bases and J lost 4, with 12 bases in between. CDR3 nucleotides: TGTGCCAGTAGTTGGGCAGGGGAGTACGAGCAGTACTTC. Translated, it gives CASSWAGEYEQYF.

The V gene is TRBV9, the J gene TRBJ2-1, with TRBD2 identical over 9 bases. The CDR3 loop spans 14 amino acids. The germline gives CDR1 SGDLS, CDR2 YYNGEE. The V segment lost 6 bases and the J segment 3 bases; nucleotides outside the gene matches: 4. CDR3 bases: TGTGCCAGCACGGAGCGGGGGGACTACAATGAGCAGTTCTTC. Protein: CASTERGDYNEQFF. Filled out from reference TRBV9 and TRBJ2-1, the complete variable domain reads DSGVTQTPKHLITATGQRVTLRCSPRSGDLSVYWYQQSLDQGLQFLIQYYNGEERAKGNILERFSAQQFPDLHSELNLSSLELGDSALYFCASTERGDYNEQFFGPGTRLTVL.

The gene calls are TRBV27 and TRBJ2-2, with a tentative D call TRBD2 (6 bases). With 1 base removed from V and 2 bases from J, the gap between germline ends came to 11 bases. This CDR3 is 16 amino acids long. The germline CDR1 and CDR2 sequences are MNHEY and SMNVEV (reference sequence). The CDR3 loop reads CASSLYGGSNTGELFF. The DNA for the CDR3 is TGTGCCAGCAGTTTATACGGGGGTAGTAACACCGGGGAGCTGTTTTTT.

The chain uses TRBV15 and TRBJ1-5; D is ambiguous. V was pared by 1 base and J by 3 bases, with 7 bases between. Germline loops: CDR1 LNHNV, CDR2 YYDKDF (reference sequence). This CDR3 comprises 14 residues. CDR3 region: CATSRVAYNQPQHF. The DNA for the CDR3 is TGTGCCACCAGCAGAGTAGCCTACAATCAGCCCCAGCATTTT.